The 7 T cell receptor beta chains presented below share a single source sample, sequenced in a study of blood T cells in healthy people across ages. The second PCR ran 7 to 11 cycles with a sample-barcoded 5' primer and J-beta primers. TCRdb re-analysed the 5' RACE reads in MiXCR, keeping a single row per CDR3 protein. The table has roughly 800,000 distinct CDR3 sequences, 20% to 25% seen once. These records were also assigned to another study, of T cells of mothers and their children.

Input material: blood. These receptors were taken from a boy younger than 18 in good health.

The genes are TRBV27 and TRBJ2-5, with TRBD2 matching over 14 bases. The V and J ends lost 4 bases and 5 bases, in that order; junction bases with no gene match: 6. In germline, CDR1 is MNHEY, CDR2 SMNVEV (reference sequence). The CDR3 has 16 residues. The chain's CDR3 is CASSSGLAGVWETQYF. DNA for the CDR3: TGTGCCAGCAGTTCGGGACTAGCGGGAGTTTGGGAGACCCAGTACTTC.

This chain links TRBV24-1 with TRBJ2-2; D remains unclear. Trimming removed 4 bases from V and 1 base from J, with 12 bases in between. This CDR3 has 16 amino acids. Germline V gives CDR1 KGHDR, CDR2 SFDVKD. The CDR3 DNA is TGTGCCACCAGTGACCCCGTAAGACTGAACACCGGGGAGCTGTTTTTT. Its protein is CATSDPVRLNTGELFF.

This clonotype was detected only a few times. The chain employs TRBV5-1 and TRBJ2-2; possibly TRBD1 for D (5 bases). There are 16 residues in the CDR3. Per germline, CDR1 SGHRS and CDR2 YFSETQ. Trimming took off 4 bases at V and 0 bases at J, with 13 bases between the two ends. CDR3 bases: TGCGCCAGCAGCACAAAGGGGAATACGAACACCGGGGAGCTGTTTTTT. Encoded protein: CASSTKGNTNTGELFF.

The genes are TRBV27 and TRBJ2-4, with 9 positions matching TRBD1. The germline V gene has CDR1 MNHEY and CDR2 SMNVEV (reference sequence). J gave up 11 bases and V 4 bases, and 12 bases lay outside the gene matches. The CDR3 is 15 amino acids. CDR3 coding DNA: TGTGCCAGCAGTTCGATGGGACAGGGCCCTCGGCTTCAGTACTTC. Translation: CASSSMGQGPRLQYF.

There are a few counts of this clonotype. This chain joins TRBV6-1 and TRBJ2-1; 8 bases match TRBD2. The germline V gene encodes CDR1 MNHNS and CDR2 SASEGT. With V trimmed by 7 bases and J by 0 bases, 11 bases remained unmatched. The CDR3 has 17 residues. The CDR3 coding sequence is TGTGCCAGCATGAGCGGGAGAACCTCTAGCTCCTACAATGAGCAGTTCTTC. Translation gives CASMSGRTSSSYNEQFF.

Many counts were recorded for this clonotype. The genes are TRBV5-5 and TRBJ1-1, with 7 nucleotides matching TRBD1. The germline CDR1 and CDR2 sequences are SGHKS and YYEKEE (reference sequence). The CDR3 extends over 14 amino acids. J was trimmed by 0 bases and V by 6 bases; bases with no gene match: 5. CDR3 nucleotide sequence: TGTGCCAGCAACCTGGGACAGTTGAACACTGAAGCTTTCTTT. It is translated as CASNLGQLNTEAFF.

This clonotype was detected only a few times. V is TRBV29-1 and J is TRBJ2-3; TRBD1 matches at 9 bases. V lost 7 bases and J lost 1; bases outside the gene matches: 6. The CDR3 has 14 amino acids. CDR1 and CDR2 from the germline V gene are SQVTM and ANQGSEA. The chain's CDR3 is CSAWTGAGTDTQYF. The CDR3 nucleotides are TGCAGCGCCTGGACAGGGGCAGGCACAGATACGCAGTATTTT.